These 24 T cell receptor beta chains were all obtained from the same sample, sequenced in a study of shared clonotypes between healthy human individuals. Terminally differentiated effector memory CD45RA+ cells were excluded by CCR7 positive selection of CD45RO-negative cells. Data came from immunoSEQ multiplex PCR; TCRdb stores just in-frame clones and leaves some out. This table has hundreds of thousands of clones, approximately 90% appearing once. Sample: naive CD8+ T cells sorted from blood. Every receptor here comes from a man aged 25-45 years in good health.

J is TRBJ2-7 and V is TRBV9; TRBD2 agrees at 10 bases. This CDR3 spans 16 amino acids. V lost 4 bases and J lost 2; bases outside the gene matches: 9. CDR1 is SGDLS and CDR2 is YYNGEE in the germline V gene. CDR3: CASSRDQAGGTYEQYF. In nucleotides, the CDR3 is TGTGCCAGCAGCCGAGACCAAGCGGGAGGGACCTACGAGCAGTACTTC.

V gene TRBV6-1 combines with J gene TRBJ2-1; D unresolved. Between the trimmed V and J ends, which lost 4 bases and 3 bases, there was a span of 10 bases. CDR1 and CDR2 (germline): MNHNS, SASEGT. The CDR3 runs 14 residues. The CDR3: CASSVGTIYNEQFF. In DNA form, the CDR3 reads TGTGCCAGCAGTGTTGGTACTATCTACAATGAGCAGTTCTTC.

This chain connects TRBV21-1 to TRBJ2-1; the DNA was not compared with TRBD2, the D call given in the table. TRBV21-1 is marked as a pseudogene. The CDR3 length is 15 residues. The CDR3 DNA sequence: TGTGCCACCGGCCCGGGGGGGAGGTCCGGGGATGAGCAGTTCTTC. Translation: CATGPGGRSGDEQFF.

The chain employs TRBV6-5 and TRBJ2-1; 8 bases fit TRBD2. After removal of 6 bases from V and 10 bases from J, the junction contained 2 bases not matched to a gene. The CDR3 consists of 11 residues. The V gene's germline CDR1 is MNHEY and CDR2 SVGAGI. CDR3 loop: CASRSGSEQFF. The CDR3 region has the DNA TGTGCCAGCAGGAGCGGGAGCGAGCAGTTCTTC.

This chain connects TRBV5-6 to TRBJ2-5; 12 nucleotides align to TRBD2. The trim removed 2 bases at V and 4 bases at J, leaving 15 bases unmatched. This CDR3 is 19 amino acids long. Germline values: CDR1 SGHDT, CDR2 YYEEEE. The CDR3 DNA follows: TGTGCCAGCAGCTTACGCGCCGGGACTAGCGGGCTGAGGGGAGAGACCCAGTACTTC. Translating it yields CASSLRAGTSGLRGETQYF.

This clone occurred once. The rearrangement links TRBV9 to TRBJ2-3, with D possibly called TRBD1 or TRBD2 (6 bases each). The V gene's germline CDR1 is SGDLS and CDR2 YYNGEE. This CDR3 is 12 amino acids long. Trimming stripped 4 bases from V and 9 bases from J, with 12 bases between. The DNA for the CDR3 is TGTGCCAGCAGCCCCACGGGGGCAACGCAGTATTTT. Translated: CASSPTGATQYF.

This rearrangement joins TRBV27 to TRBJ2-1; 7 bases align to TRBD2. V shed 2 bases and J 5 bases; nucleotides not matched to a gene: 0. The CDR3 is made up of 13 amino acids. The germline CDR1 and CDR2 sequences are MNHEY and SMNVEV (reference sequence). As DNA, the CDR3 is TGTGCCAGCAGTTTAGGGACTAACAATGAGCAGTTCTTC. This gives the protein CASSLGTNNEQFF.

The V and J genes are TRBV6-5 and TRBJ1-2, with D possibly TRBD1 on 6 matching bases. Germline V gene data show CDR1 as MNHEY and CDR2 as SVGAGI. This CDR3 has 13 amino acids. V lost 2 bases and J 5 bases, leaving 9 bases between the germline ends. The CDR3 DNA reads as TGTGCCAGCAGTTACGGGGGGCCTTATGGCTACACCTTC. It is translated as CASSYGGPYGYTF.

This chain's CDR3 is CASTIRDSQETQYF. CDR3 coding DNA: TGTGCCAGCACTATCCGGGACAGCCAAGAGACCCAGTACTTC. The chain carries TRBV7-8 and TRBJ2-5; 7 nucleotides match TRBD1. The CDR3 is 14 residues long. CDR1 and CDR2 from the germline V gene are SGHVS and FQNEAQ. V lost 7 bases, J lost 1 base, and 6 bases stayed unmatched.

The V call is TRBV5-1, the J call TRBJ1-1; TRBD1 agrees at 9 bases. Trimming took 4 bases from V and 3 from J; bases not matched to a gene: 7. This CDR3 is built from 15 residues. In germline, CDR1 is SGHRS, CDR2 YFSETQ. CDR3 region: CASSGTGRGHTEAFF. The CDR3 DNA reads TGCGCCAGCAGCGGGACAGGGAGGGGACACACTGAAGCTTTCTTT.

The chain employs TRBV27 and TRBJ2-3, with 12 bases lining up with TRBD2. Germline V CDR1 and CDR2: MNHEY, SMNVEV (reference sequence). The CDR3 is 17 amino acids. The V and J ends lost 2 bases and 0 bases, in that order; junction bases with no gene match: 3. CDR3 nucleotide sequence: TGTGCCAGCAGTTTACATCTAGCGGGAGGGAGCACAGATACGCAGTATTTT. Amino acid sequence: CASSLHLAGGSTDTQYF.

This clone was detected only once. The CDR3 loop is CSVGTAYSYEQYF. CDR3 nucleotides: TGCAGCGTTGGGACGGCTTACTCCTACGAGCAGTACTTC. The chain combines TRBV29-1 with TRBJ2-7, with no clear D. The germline V gene has CDR1 SQVTM and CDR2 ANQGSEA. The V end was cut by 4 bases, the J end by 0 bases, with 10 bases between. CDR3 length equals 13 residues.

The chain couples TRBV29-1 to TRBJ1-1; TRBD1 is a possible D gene (5 bases). The CDR3 is made up of 13 amino acids. The germline V and J ends were trimmed by 4 bases and 3 bases, with 12 bases remaining between them. Per germline, CDR1 SQVTM and CDR2 ANQGSEA. This CDR3 reads CSVGAGADTEAFF. The CDR3 bases are TGCAGCGTTGGGGCCGGGGCGGACACTGAAGCTTTCTTT.

The chain is built from TRBV4-2 and TRBJ2-3; D not resolved. V shed 5 bases and J shed 1 base, with 4 bases lying between them. From germline, CDR1 is LGHNA and CDR2 YNFKEQ. The CDR3 sequence is 12 residues long. The CDR3 region has the DNA TGTGCCAGCAGCACACGCACAGATACGCAGTATTTT. Protein: CASSTRTDTQYF.

This clone occurred once. J is TRBJ2-1 and V is TRBV7-9, with 11 bases lining up with TRBD2. Germline V lookup: CDR1 SEHNR, CDR2 FQNEAQ (reference sequence). The CDR3 has 17 residues. Unmatched junction bases numbered 11, after V lost 5 bases and J lost 5 bases. The DNA of the CDR3 is TGTGCCAGCAGCGGAGAGACAGGGACTAGCGGTAACAATGAGCAGTTCTTC. This gives the protein CASSGETGTSGNNEQFF.

J is TRBJ2-5 and V is TRBV7-2; D unclear. This CDR3 is built from 16 residues. V was cut by 0 bases and J by 0 bases, with 11 bases left in between. Germline CDR1 SGHTA, CDR2 FQGNSA. CDR3 DNA: TGTGCCAGCAGCTTAGCGAGCAAGAGGTACCAAGAGACCCAGTACTTC. Its protein product is CASSLASKRYQETQYF. The full variable domain, with the rest looked up from reference TRBV7-2 and TRBJ2-5, is GAGVSQSPSNKVTEKGKDVELRCDPISGHTALYWYRQSLGQGLEFLIYFQGNSAPDKSGLPSDRFSAERTGGSVSTLTIQRTQQEDSAVYLCASSLASKRYQETQYFGPGTRLLVL.

This chain uses TRBV6-6 with TRBJ2-1; unclear D gene. There are 12 residues in the CDR3. Germline V gene sequence: CDR1 MNHNY, CDR2 SVGAGI (reference sequence). V was pared by 6 bases and J by 7 bases, with 10 bases between. CDR3 region: CASSPSMNEQFF. The CDR3 DNA reads TGTGCCAGCAGCCCCTCCATGAATGAGCAGTTCTTC.

This chain connects TRBV7-2 to TRBJ2-5; D unclear. The CDR3 sequence is 11 residues long. V was shortened by 3 bases and J by 5 bases, with 4 bases between the two germline ends. Germline V lookup: CDR1 SGHTA, CDR2 FQGNSA. CDR3 nucleotide sequence: TGTGCCAGCAGCTTGATTGAGACCCAGTACTTC. It specifies CASSLIETQYF.

J is TRBJ2-7 and V is TRBV27, with TRBD2 matching over 11 bases. The CDR3 runs 14 residues. Losses at the gene ends were 3 bases for V and 5 bases for J; bases not matched to a gene: 3. CDR1 and CDR2 (germline): MNHEY, SMNVEV (reference sequence). The CDR3 region is CASSFLTSGNEQYF. CDR3 nucleotide sequence: TGTGCCAGCAGTTTCCTGACTAGCGGGAACGAGCAGTACTTC.

J is TRBJ2-1 and V is TRBV7-9; D may correspond to TRBD1 or TRBD2 (5 bases each). The CDR3 is 16 amino acids. The germline V and J ends were trimmed by 5 bases and 2 bases, with 16 bases remaining between them. Looked up from germline, CDR1 is SEHNR and CDR2 is FQNEAQ (reference sequence). The CDR3 region is CASSPRDGRTYNEQFF. DNA of the CDR3: TGTGCCAGCAGCCCGAGGGACGGCCGTACCTACAATGAGCAGTTCTTC.

This sequence joins TRBV27 and TRBJ2-2, with D unresolved. CDR1 MNHEY and CDR2 SMNVEV come from the germline V gene (reference sequence). The CDR3 consists of 15 residues. V lost 3 bases and J 4 bases, leaving 12 bases between the germline ends. The CDR3 DNA reads TGTGCCAGCAGTTTTAGGCAGCGTGGCACCGGGGAGCTGTTTTTT. Its translation: CASSFRQRGTGELFF.

The chain carries TRBV12-5 and TRBJ2-2, with TRBD1 identical over 7 bases. Germline-derived CDR1 and CDR2 are LGHNT and FRNRAP. CDR3 length equals 18 residues. The V and J ends lost 5 bases and 6 bases, in that order; junction bases with no gene match: 18. In nucleotides, the CDR3 is TGTGCTAGTGGTAGAGCCGGGACAGAGCTTATGGGTGCCGGGGAGCTGTTTTTT. The encoded protein is CASGRAGTELMGAGELFF. Full variable domain (outside the CDR3, taken from reference TRBV12-5 and TRBJ2-2): DARVTQTPRHKVTEMGQEVTMRCQPILGHNTVFWYRQTMMQGLELLAYFRNRAPLDDSGMPKDRFSAEMPDATLATLKIQPSEPRDSAVYFCASGRAGTELMGAGELFFGEGSRLTVL.

V and J are TRBV15 and TRBJ1-4; D may be TRBD1 (6 bases). The CDR3 spans 13 residues. With 5 bases removed from V and 5 bases from J, the gap between germline ends came to 9 bases. CDR1 and CDR2 (germline): LNHNV, YYDKDF (reference sequence). This CDR3 reads CATSDRLNEKLFF. The CDR3 DNA reads TGTGCCACCAGCGACAGGTTAAATGAAAAACTGTTTTTT.

Notes on this clone: This may arise from a read error, as a much more abundant clone is one base away. This CDR3 is also generated by other DNA sequences in the sample. This chain connects TRBV27 to TRBJ2-7; D may be TRBD1 (6 bases). This CDR3 region has 13 residues. Between the trimmed V and J ends, which lost 2 bases and 1 base, there was a span of 6 bases. Per the germline V gene, CDR1 is MNHEY and CDR2 is SMNVEV (reference sequence). The CDR3: CASSLTGSYEQYF. Here the CDR3 DNA reads TGTGCCAGCAGTTTAACAGGGTCCTACGAGCAGTACTTC.